The present entry profiles one T cell receptor beta chain with its context. This clonotype occurred a few times. Its binding antigen is unknown. Base qualities are not provided; no much larger clone lies one nucleotide away. This sample stems from a study of regulatory T cells in long-lasting Graves disease (dated by TCRdb to 2020 to 2023). As for the study more broadly: Persistent Graves' disease meant more than 5 years of antithyroid drug treatment with TSH receptor autoantibodies that stayed positive. Peripheral blood TCR sequencing and RNA sequencing compared persistent Graves' disease patients with newly diagnosed Graves' disease patients. The study was registered as a clinical trial and conducted in China. A total of roughly 35 samples were covered by TCR sequencing, comprising some 13 persistent and around 20 newly diagnosed Graves' disease patients. Persistent Graves' disease patients in the clinical cohort had taken antithyroid drugs for around 10 years on average. Findings and caveats that apply to the study as a whole: Sequencing and analysis were limited to the TCR beta chain. As a limitation, the authors acknowledged that the small sample size may reduce accuracy. Persistent disease showed preferential use of TRBV28, TRBJ1-2 and TRBJ2-5, whereas newly diagnosed disease favored TRBV20-1 and TRBJ2-1. Lower TCR Shannon entropy and fewer highly expanded clones were observed in persistent Graves' disease patients than in newly diagnosed patients, which suggested clonal expansion. Only peripheral blood was studied, because thyroid tissue, the primary lesion, was inaccessible. More public clonotypes were shared among persistent patients (under 3,000) than among newly diagnosed patients (966).

Taken with the paper, the label for time point translates to: persistent/refractory GD, antithyroid drugs over 5 years with positive TRAb. For both TCR sequencing and RNA sequencing, RNA was extracted from PBMCs using TRIzol. Graves' disease was diagnosed according to American Thyroid Association guidelines. Patients for the study were recruited at an endocrinology department in Xi'an, China. From each patient, around 9 milliliters of peripheral blood was collected into an EDTA anticoagulant tube. Ficoll Paque Plus density gradient separation was used to isolate PBMCs, and no further T cell sorting was performed. An Agilent 2100 Bioanalyzer and agarose gel were used to check RNA quality, and a NanoDrop 2000 was used to measure RNA concentration. Preparation of the library involved multiplex PCR. TCRdb lists the instrument as Illumina HiSeq 4000. TCR beta libraries were built with iRepertoire HTBI primers and Arm-PCR amplification of CDR3 regions. PCR products were gel purified before sequencing. Under the source paper's analysis protocol: A total of some 60 TRBV and 14 TRBJ segments were identified across samples and were used for gene usage analysis of CDR3 amino acid clonotypes. COPE and FqMerger were used to merge filtered high-quality paired reads into contigs. BLAST was used to align contigs to the IMGT TRBV, TRBD and TRBJ reference genes, and CDR3 was defined following IMGT. Clonotypes above 0.1% frequency were classified as highly expanded clones. Repertoire diversity was measured by Shannon entropy, and V-J evenness by the Gini coefficient. A clonotype found in more than one individual was treated as public. TCRdb itself trimmed the public reads at Q25 with fastp, ran MiXCR and retained productive beta chains. Identical CDR3 protein sequences are pooled into one entry, listed with their most common genes and DNA. The V and J calls and clone size come from TCRdb's table, not from the authors' own analysis. The sample has hundreds of thousands of distinct CDR3 sequences on record, around a fifth of them singletons. The ten most abundant clones make up over 10% of the sample.

The germline ends are 15 bases apart after V is trimmed by 0 bases and J by 3 bases. Spanning cysteine to phenylalanine, the CDR3 consists of 18 amino acids. Only CDR3 DNA is held: 54 bases, read in frame from base 1. The origin of this receptor is a female donor with Graves disease. The sample was peripheral blood mononuclear cells (PBMCs), taken when the disease was refractory, from a patient treated with antithyroid drugs. The chain is made from TRBV12-3 or TRBV12-4 and TRBJ2-6, with TRBD1 as a weak D call on 6 bases. CDR3 sequence: CASSLARAGVDGANVLTF. The nucleotide sequence is given as TGTGCCAGCAGTTTAGCGCGGGCAGGGGTAGATGGGGCCAACGTCCTGACTTTC.